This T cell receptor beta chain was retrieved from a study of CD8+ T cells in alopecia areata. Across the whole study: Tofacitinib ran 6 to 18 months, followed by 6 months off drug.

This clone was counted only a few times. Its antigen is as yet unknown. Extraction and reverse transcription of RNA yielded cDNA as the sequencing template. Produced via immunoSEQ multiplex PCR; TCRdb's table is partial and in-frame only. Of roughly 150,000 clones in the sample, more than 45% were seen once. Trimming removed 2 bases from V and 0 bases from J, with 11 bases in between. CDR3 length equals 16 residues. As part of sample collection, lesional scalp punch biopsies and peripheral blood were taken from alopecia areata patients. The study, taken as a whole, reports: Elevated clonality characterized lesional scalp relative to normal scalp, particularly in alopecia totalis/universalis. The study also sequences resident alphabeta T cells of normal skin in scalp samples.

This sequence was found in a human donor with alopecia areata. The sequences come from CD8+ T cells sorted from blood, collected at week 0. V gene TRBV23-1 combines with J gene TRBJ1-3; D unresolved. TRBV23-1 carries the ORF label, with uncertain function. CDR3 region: CASSQPPINSGNTIYF. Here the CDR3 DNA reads TGCGCCAGCAGTCAACCCCCAATTAACTCTGGAAACACCATATATTTT.